This entry lists 5 T cell receptor beta chains sequenced from one sample in a study of blood T cell repertoires in COVID-19. Generated by immunoSEQ multiplex PCR, the TCRdb table keeps only in-frame clones and is missing some. The sample carries over 200,000 clones, approximately 89% recorded once. What was sequenced was PBMCs or T cells enriched from blood (not recorded which). The receptors stem from a woman aged 30 to 39 who had been exposed to COVID-19.

CDR3 sequence (DNA): TGTGCCAGCAGCCAAGTAGTATTGCGGGAGGGCCGACGGGAGACCCAGTACTTC. Translation: CASSQVVLREGRRETQYF. The chain carries TRBV3-1 (or the pseudogene TRBV3-2) and TRBJ2-5; 9 nucleotides agree with TRBD2. The CDR3 is made up of 18 amino acids. With V trimmed by 1 base and J by 5 bases, 14 bases remained unmatched. In germline, CDR1 is LGHDT, CDR2 YNNKEL (reference sequence).

The V gene is TRBV9, the J gene TRBJ1-1; D ambiguous. The V and J ends lost 4 bases and 1 base respectively, with 11 bases between them. The CDR3 is 14 amino acids. CDR1 is SGDLS and CDR2 is YYNGEE in the germline V gene. This CDR3 is CASSPQTWNTEAFF. CDR3 sequence (DNA): TGTGCCAGCAGCCCTCAGACATGGAACACTGAAGCTTTCTTT.

The gene calls are TRBV24-1 and TRBJ1-5; 8 bases align to TRBD1. Germline V gene lookup returns CDR1 KGHDR and CDR2 SFDVKD. This CDR3 contains 16 residues. The trim removed 6 bases at V and 7 bases at J, leaving 13 bases unmatched. This chain's CDR3 is CATSPLTNRGNQPQHF. The CDR3 DNA reads as TGTGCCACCAGTCCCTTGACGAACAGGGGGAACCAGCCCCAGCATTTT.

The V gene is TRBV7-9, the J gene TRBJ2-7, with D possibly matching TRBD1 (6 bases). Looked up from germline, CDR1 is SEHNR and CDR2 is FQNEAQ (reference sequence). CDR3 size: 14 residues. V was cut by 1 base and J by 4 bases, with 11 bases left in between. The CDR3 DNA is TGTGCCAGCAGCTTAGGGGACAAGGGATACGAGCAGTACTTC. Translating it yields CASSLGDKGYEQYF.

V is TRBV9 and J is TRBJ1-5, with D perhaps matching TRBD1 (5 bases). Trimming pared 3 bases from V and 16 bases from J, leaving 14 bases between. CDR3 size: 11 residues. CDR1 and CDR2 (germline): SGDLS, YYNGEE. The CDR3 protein is CASSGPKGHHF. CDR3 DNA: TGTGCCAGCAGCGGTCCCAAAGGACACCATTTT.